This entry lists 30 T cell receptor beta chains sequenced from one sample in a study of cytomegalovirus exposure and HLA in healthy donors (dated by TCRdb to about 2017). The library was produced with the immunoSEQ multiplex PCR assay. For the multiplex PCR, a mixture combining 60 forward primers for TCR Vbeta segments and 13 reverse primers for TCR Jbeta segments was used. Imported from immuneACCESS, the table was reduced by TCRdb to in-frame sequences with V and J called. These copies leave out some clones; in studies compared against another copy, an unresolved V gene accounts for under half, and the cause of the remainder is not known. The sample has about 120,000 clones on record, around three quarters of them singletons. The top ten constitute about 10% of the sample. Sequenced sample: PBMCs. Every receptor here comes from a middle-aged man in good health and CMV-seropositive.

The J gene is TRBJ2-6, the V gene TRBV5-5; 9 nucleotides line up with TRBD1. The CDR3 covers 18 residues. J gave up 0 bases and V 4 bases, and 8 bases lay outside the gene matches. Per germline, CDR1 SGHKS and CDR2 YYEKEE (reference sequence). CDR3 nucleotides: TGTGCCAGCAGCCCGGGGGTGACAGGGGGCTCTGGGGCCAACGTCCTGACTTTC. It translates to CASSPGVTGGSGANVLTF.

The chain employs TRBV19 and TRBJ1-1, with 8 nucleotides matching TRBD1. The germline V gene has CDR1 LNHDA and CDR2 SQIVND (reference sequence). Trimming removed 3 bases from V and 4 bases from J; junction bases left unmatched: 7. The CDR3 contains 15 residues. CDR3: CASSIMDREATEAFF. Written as DNA, the CDR3 is TGTGCCAGTAGTATCATGGACAGGGAGGCCACTGAAGCTTTCTTT.

This chain connects TRBV5-4 to TRBJ1-2; 7 nucleotides align to TRBD1. Germline V gene sequence: CDR1 SGHNT, CDR2 YYREEE (reference sequence). With V trimmed by 4 bases and J by 5 bases, 11 bases remained unmatched. This CDR3 has 15 amino acids. The DNA for the CDR3 is TGTGCCAGCAGCCAAGATTGGGGACAGAAGTATGGCTACACCTTC. It yields the protein CASSQDWGQKYGYTF.

The rearrangement links TRBV5-1 to TRBJ2-6; 8 positions match TRBD1. Germline V lookup: CDR1 SGHRS, CDR2 YFSETQ. Germline trimming cut 6 bases from V and 4 bases from J; bases unmatched to any gene: 12. The CDR3 covers 17 residues. The CDR3 coding sequence is TGCGCCAGCAACGACAGGGGTCTTAGTTCCGGGGCCAACGTCCTGACTTTC. As protein: CASNDRGLSSGANVLTF.

The chain employs TRBV11-2 and TRBJ2-3; TRBD2 matches at 10 bases. The germline gives CDR1 SGHAT, CDR2 FQNNGV. The CDR3 extends over 20 amino acids. With 0 bases clipped from V and 1 base from J, the junction kept 13 bases outside the gene matches. The CDR3 nucleotides read TGTGCCAGCAGCTTAGATTGGGGGAGTGGACTAGCGGCCCGCACAGATACGCAGTATTTT. Translated: CASSLDWGSGLAARTDTQYF.

This chain links TRBV5-1 with TRBJ2-5; 7 nucleotides align to TRBD2. Germline V gene lookup returns CDR1 SGHRS and CDR2 YFSETQ. V shed 0 bases, J shed 2 bases, and the junction held 10 bases outside the gene matches. The CDR3 is 17 residues long. The CDR3 DNA sequence: TGCGCCAGCAGCTTGGCCGTTGATCTAGCGGATCAAGAGACCCAGTACTTC. Encoded protein: CASSLAVDLADQETQYF.

This clone was seen a handful of times. This sequence joins TRBV7-9 and TRBJ2-3; 9 bases fit TRBD2. V lost 3 bases to trimming and J lost 3 bases; unmatched junction nucleotides: 7. CDR3 length equals 16 residues. Germline V gene sequence: CDR1 SEHNR, CDR2 FQNEAQ (reference sequence). CDR3: CASSFSRRGGTDTQYF. CDR3 DNA sequence: TGTGCCAGCAGCTTCTCTCGGCGGGGGGGGACAGATACGCAGTATTTT. Combining the CDR3 with reference TRBV7-9 and TRBJ2-3 gives the whole variable domain DTGVSQNPRHKITKRGQNVTFRCDPISEHNRLYWYRQTLGQGPEFLTYFQNEAQLEKSRLLSDRFSAERPKGSFSTLEIQRTEQGDSAMYLCASSFSRRGGTDTQYFGPGTRLTVL.

This clone has a handful of counts. This chain links TRBV5-1 with TRBJ1-1; 8 positions match TRBD1. This CDR3 region has 16 residues. Germline V gene data show CDR1 as SGHRS and CDR2 as YFSETQ. J gave up 3 bases and V 3 bases, and 10 bases lay outside the gene matches. CDR3 region: CASSSTYRGKDTEAFF. For the CDR3, the DNA is TGCGCCAGCAGCTCCACCTACAGGGGGAAAGACACTGAAGCTTTCTTT.

J is TRBJ1-1 and V is TRBV7-3; D not resolved. CDR3 size: 13 residues. Germline V lookup: CDR1 SGHTA, CDR2 FQGTGA. V was cut by 2 bases and J by 3 bases, with 7 bases left in between. CDR3 in DNA: TGTGCCAGCAGCTTATCCCGAGACACTGAAGCTTTCTTT. Its protein is CASSLSRDTEAFF.

This clone was counted between two and nine times. This chain joins TRBV5-1 and TRBJ2-5; D may be TRBD2 (6 bases). Near its end, the DNA agrees better with TRBJ2-7, so the J call may be wrong. Germline assignment: CDR1 SGHRS and CDR2 YFSETQ. The CDR3 covers 14 residues. CDR3 amino acids: CASSSLGGAYEQYF. The CDR3 region has the DNA TGCGCCAGCAGCTCCCTCGGAGGGGCCTACGAGCAGTACTTC.

This chain uses TRBV9 with TRBJ2-1, with D unresolved. Germline lookup yields CDR1 SGDLS and CDR2 YYNGEE. The CDR3 is 15 amino acids. Between the trimmed V and J ends, which lost 1 base and 2 bases, there was a span of 10 bases. The CDR3 loop reads CASSVKTLAYNEQFF. CDR3 sequence (DNA): TGTGCCAGCAGCGTAAAGACTCTCGCCTACAATGAGCAGTTCTTC.

The chain couples TRBV2 to TRBJ2-1; 15 positions match TRBD2. CDR3 size: 16 residues. With 4 bases clipped from V and 9 bases from J, the junction kept 7 bases outside the gene matches. CDR1 and CDR2 (germline): SNHLY, FYNNEI. As DNA, the CDR3 is TGTGCCAGCAGTGCGGGACTAGCGGGGGGCGGGGGTGAGCAGTTCTTC. Amino acids: CASSAGLAGGGGEQFF.

This clone has just a few counts. The chain has TRBV2 and TRBJ1-2; D gene uncertain. The V end lost 7 bases, the J end lost 5 bases, and 14 bases lay between the germline ends. This CDR3 has 13 amino acids. Germline loops: CDR1 SNHLY, CDR2 FYNNEI. The CDR3 DNA follows: TGTGCCAGCACCGCGGGTTTCGGGTATGGCTACACCTTC. Translation: CASTAGFGYGYTF.

The V and J genes are TRBV1 and TRBJ2-3; the table's D call of TRBD2 was not tested on the DNA. TRBV1 is marked as a pseudogene. This CDR3 region has 14 residues. The CDR3 region has the DNA TGCACCAGCAGCCACCCAAGCCGATACGGGGGGCAGTATTTT. It specifies CTSSHPSRYGGQYF.

V gene TRBV7-2 combines with J gene TRBJ1-3; D remains ambiguous. V dropped 3 bases and J dropped 3 bases, with 6 bases sitting between them. This CDR3 comprises 13 residues. Germline CDR1 reads SGHTA; CDR2 reads FQGNSA. The CDR3 DNA sequence: TGTGCCAGCAGCTTTGGAGGTGGAAACACCATATATTTT. This sequence encodes CASSFGGGNTIYF.

The rearrangement links TRBV6-6 to TRBJ1-2; D unclear. The germline V gene has CDR1 MNHNY and CDR2 SVGAGI (reference sequence). V lost 7 bases and J lost 8, with 26 bases in between. CDR3 length: 16 residues. Written as DNA, the CDR3 is TGTGCCAGCATCCGCCCTGCCCTAGAAAGTGGTAGCGGCTACACCTTC. It codes for CASIRPALESGSGYTF.

This chain joins TRBV7-2 and TRBJ1-3; D gene ambiguous. The length of the CDR3 is 14 residues. Germline V gene sequence: CDR1 SGHTA, CDR2 FQGNSA. V lost 5 bases, J lost 0 bases, and 8 bases lay in between. CDR3: CASSLSFSGNTIYF. CDR3 sequence (DNA): TGTGCCAGCAGCCTCAGTTTCTCTGGAAACACCATATATTTT.

V and J are TRBV5-8 and TRBJ1-5; 10 bases align to TRBD1. CDR1 and CDR2 (germline): SGHTS, YDEGEE. The length of the CDR3 is 16 residues. The V gene end was trimmed by 2 bases and the J gene end by 6 bases; junction bases not matched to a gene: 8. CDR3 sequence reads: CASSFPGQGGTQPQHF. CDR3 sequence (DNA): TGTGCCAGCAGCTTTCCTGGACAGGGGGGTACTCAGCCCCAGCATTTT.

The chain links TRBV7-3 to TRBJ1-1; no clear D gene. V shed 6 bases and J shed 5 bases, with 10 bases lying between them. The CDR3 covers 12 residues. Germline V gene data show CDR1 as SGHTA and CDR2 as FQGTGA. CDR3 nucleotide sequence: TGTGCCAGCAGAGCATCGAGGACTGAAGCTTTCTTT. Its translation is CASRASRTEAFF. The full variable domain, its missing parts supplied by reference TRBV7-3 and TRBJ1-1, is GAGVSQTPSNKVTEKGKYVELRCDPISGHTALYWYRQSLGQGPEFLIYFQGTGAADDSGLPNDRFFAVRPEGSVSTLKIQRTERGDSAVYLCASRASRTEAFFGQGTRLTVV.

The genes are TRBV4-3 and TRBJ2-7; D is ambiguous. CDR1 and CDR2 (germline): LGHNA, YSLEER. The CDR3 loop spans 15 amino acids. Trimming cost V 0 bases and J 0 bases, with 9 bases left between them. The CDR3 DNA is TGCGCCAGCAGCCAAGAGGCCTTAAACTCCTACGAGCAGTACTTC. Translation gives CASSQEALNSYEQYF.

The rearrangement joins TRBV6-1 to TRBJ1-1; 7 bases are a match to TRBD1. Trimming cost V 3 bases and J 1 base; bases outside gene matches: 5. The CDR3 contains 15 residues. The germline gives CDR1 MNHNS, CDR2 SASEGT. The DNA for the CDR3 is TGTGCCAGCAGTGATAGTAGGACAGGGAACACTGAAGCTTTCTTT. This gives the protein CASSDSRTGNTEAFF.

The chain links TRBV6-5 to TRBJ1-5; possibly TRBD1 for D (5 bases). The germline V gene encodes CDR1 MNHEY and CDR2 SVGAGI. Between the trimmed V and J ends, which lost 2 bases and 6 bases, there was a span of 8 bases. CDR3 length: 13 amino acids. The CDR3 coding sequence is TGTGCCAGCAGTTACAGCGGGGCTCAGCCCCAGCATTTT. It yields the protein CASSYSGAQPQHF.

The table lists this clone with a few counts. J is TRBJ2-7 and V is TRBV19, with 9 positions matching TRBD1. CDR1 is LNHDA and CDR2 is SQIVND in the germline V gene (reference sequence). V shed 5 bases and J 0 bases; nucleotides not matched to a gene: 8. The CDR3 loop spans 16 amino acids. The CDR3 DNA reads as TGTGCCAGTAGTCCGAGGGGGACAGGGAGCTCCTACGAGCAGTACTTC. Translated, it gives CASSPRGTGSSYEQYF. Drawing the rest from reference TRBV19 and TRBJ2-7, the complete variable domain is DGGITQSPKYLFRKEGQNVTLSCEQNLNHDAMYWYRQDPGQGLRLIYYSQIVNDFQKGDIAEGYSVSREKKESFPLTVTSAQKNPTAFYLCASSPRGTGSSYEQYFGPGTRLTVT.

The V gene is TRBV10-3, the J gene TRBJ1-5, with TRBD1 matching over 11 bases. From germline, CDR1 is ENHRY and CDR2 SYGVKD. Germline trimming cut 4 bases from V and 0 bases from J; bases unmatched to any gene: 5. The CDR3 runs 17 residues. For the CDR3, the DNA is TGTGCCATCAGTGGGGGGACAGGGGGGCCTAGCAATCAGCCCCAGCATTTT. It encodes CAISGGTGGPSNQPQHF.

This chain uses TRBV5-1 with TRBJ1-1; unclear D gene. CDR1 SGHRS and CDR2 YFSETQ come from the germline V gene. V was trimmed by 0 bases and J by 1 base, leaving 13 bases between them. The CDR3 has 16 amino acids. The CDR3 is CASSLGPRGGNTEAFF. In DNA form, the CDR3 reads TGCGCCAGCAGCTTGGGCCCGCGGGGAGGGAACACTGAAGCTTTCTTT.

This chain uses TRBV29-1 with TRBJ2-3; 13 bases are shared with TRBD2. Germline V lookup: CDR1 SQVTM, CDR2 ANQGSEA. The CDR3 sequence is 16 residues long. The J segment lost 3 bases and the V segment lost 0 bases, leaving 3 bases of the junction unmatched. CDR3 nucleotides: TGCAGCGTTGAAGATCGGACTAGCGGGAGTACAGATACGCAGTATTTT. This codes for CSVEDRTSGSTDTQYF.

This chain joins TRBV6-1 and TRBJ2-4, with 11 positions matching TRBD2. V lost 7 bases to trimming and J lost 0 bases; unmatched junction nucleotides: 2. This CDR3 region has 15 residues. Germline CDR1 is MNHNS and CDR2 is SASEGT. This CDR3 is CASKGLAVAKNIQYF. The CDR3 DNA is TGTGCCAGCAAGGGACTAGCGGTAGCCAAAAACATTCAGTACTTC.

This clone showed up just once. The chain combines TRBV7-9 with TRBJ1-1; TRBD1 might be the D (6 bases). The CDR3 is 12 residues long. V lost 4 bases and J 6 bases, leaving 9 bases between the germline ends. Germline V gene sequence: CDR1 SEHNR, CDR2 FQNEAQ (reference sequence). The CDR3 bases are TGTGCCAGCAGCTACGGGACACCTGAAGCTTTCTTT. Translating gives CASSYGTPEAFF. Using reference TRBV7-9 and TRBJ1-1 for the parts outside the CDR3, the full variable domain is DTGVSQNPRHKITKRGQNVTFRCDPISEHNRLYWYRQTLGQGPEFLTYFQNEAQLEKSRLLSDRFSAERPKGSFSTLEIQRTEQGDSAMYLCASSYGTPEAFFGQGTRLTVV.

The chain uses TRBV7-2 and TRBJ1-6; a weak D match, TRBD1 (6 bases). CDR1 and CDR2 (germline): SGHTA, FQGNSA. The CDR3 extends over 14 amino acids. The ends were cut back, 6 bases at V and 7 bases at J, with 13 bases in the middle. In DNA, the CDR3 is TGTGCCAGCAGTTCCGGGACATCCAATTCACCCCTCCACTTT. Protein product: CASSSGTSNSPLHF.

In its sample, this clone was seen once. The CDR3 DNA reads TGTGCCAGCAGCTTAGAGCAGGGGGCGGTAGGTTCACCCCTCCACTTT. It encodes CASSLEQGAVGSPLHF. V usage is TRBV7-6 and J usage is TRBJ1-6, with TRBD1 matching 8 bases. The germline CDR1 and CDR2 sequences are SGHVS and FNYEAQ. This CDR3 is 16 amino acids long. The J segment lost 9 bases and the V segment lost 1 base, leaving 8 bases of the junction unmatched.